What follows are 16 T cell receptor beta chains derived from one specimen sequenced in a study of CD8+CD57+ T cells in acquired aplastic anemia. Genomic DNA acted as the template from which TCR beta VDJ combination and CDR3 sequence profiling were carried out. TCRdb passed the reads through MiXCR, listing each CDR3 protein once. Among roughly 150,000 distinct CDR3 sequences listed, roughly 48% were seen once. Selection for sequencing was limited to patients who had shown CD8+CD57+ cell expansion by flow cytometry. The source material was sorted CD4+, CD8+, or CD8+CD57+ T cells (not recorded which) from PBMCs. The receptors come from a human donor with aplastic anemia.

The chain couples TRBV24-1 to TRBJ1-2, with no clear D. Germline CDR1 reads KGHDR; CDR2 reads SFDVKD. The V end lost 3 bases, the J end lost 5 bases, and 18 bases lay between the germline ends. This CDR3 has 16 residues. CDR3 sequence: CATSDPLPTEEYGYTF. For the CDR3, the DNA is TGTGCCACCAGTGATCCTCTGCCAACCGAGGAGTATGGCTACACCTTC.

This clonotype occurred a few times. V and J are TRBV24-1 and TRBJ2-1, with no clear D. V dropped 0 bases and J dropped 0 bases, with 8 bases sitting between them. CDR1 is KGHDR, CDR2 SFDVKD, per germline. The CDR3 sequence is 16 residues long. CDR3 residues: CATSDLGPSSYNEQFF. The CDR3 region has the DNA TGTGCCACCAGTGATTTGGGTCCGAGCTCCTACAATGAGCAGTTCTTC.

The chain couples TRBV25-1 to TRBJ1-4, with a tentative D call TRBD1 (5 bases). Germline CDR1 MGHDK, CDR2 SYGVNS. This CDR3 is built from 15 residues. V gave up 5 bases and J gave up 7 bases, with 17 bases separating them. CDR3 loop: CASSSGDGRREKLFF. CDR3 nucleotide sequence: TGTGCCAGCAGTAGTGGGGACGGAAGGCGTGAAAAACTGTTTTTT. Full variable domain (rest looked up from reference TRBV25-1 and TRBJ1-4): EADIYQTPRYLVIGTGKKITLECSQTMGHDKMYWYQQDPGMELHLIHYSYGVNSTEKGDLSSESTVSRIRTEHFPLTLESARPSHTSQYLCASSSGDGRREKLFFGSGTQLSVL.

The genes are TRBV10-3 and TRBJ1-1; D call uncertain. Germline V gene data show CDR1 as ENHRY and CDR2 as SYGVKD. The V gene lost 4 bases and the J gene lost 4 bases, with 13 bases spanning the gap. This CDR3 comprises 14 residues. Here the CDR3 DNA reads TGTGCCATCAGTGGAGGCCCTACGACCACTGAAGCTTTCTTT. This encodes CAISGGPTTTEAFF.

CDR3 nucleotide sequence: TGTGCCACCAGCAGAGCGACAGGGAATGAGCAGTTCTTC. Its protein product is CATSRATGNEQFF. The chain has TRBV15 and TRBJ2-1; 7 nucleotides line up with TRBD1. Unmatched junction bases numbered 1, after V lost 1 base and J lost 7 bases. CDR3 size: 13 residues. Germline CDR1 and CDR2: LNHNV and YYDKDF (reference sequence). Full variable domain (rest looked up from reference TRBV15 and TRBJ2-1): DAMVIQNPRYQVTQFGKPVTLSCSQTLNHNVMYWYQQKSSQAPKLLFHYYDKDFNNEADTPDNFQSRRPNTSFCFLDIRSPGLGDTAMYLCATSRATGNEQFFGPGTRLTVL.

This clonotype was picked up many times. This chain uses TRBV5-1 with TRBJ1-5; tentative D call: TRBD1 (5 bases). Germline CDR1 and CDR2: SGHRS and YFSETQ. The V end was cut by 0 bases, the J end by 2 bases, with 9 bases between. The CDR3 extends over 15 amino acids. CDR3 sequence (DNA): TGCGCCAGCAGCTTGGATGGGGCGGGCAATCAGCCCCAGCATTTT. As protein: CASSLDGAGNQPQHF.

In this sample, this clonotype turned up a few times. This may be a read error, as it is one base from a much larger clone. The CDR3 sequence: CASRFTGTGHRYTF. The CDR3 coding sequence is TGTGCCAGCAGATTCACCGGGACAGGGCATCGCTACACCTTC. V is TRBV25-1 and J is TRBJ1-2, with TRBD1 identical over 9 bases. The CDR3 contains 14 residues. CDR1 and CDR2 (germline): MGHDK, SYGVNS. Unmatched junction bases numbered 11, after V lost 6 bases and J lost 9 bases.

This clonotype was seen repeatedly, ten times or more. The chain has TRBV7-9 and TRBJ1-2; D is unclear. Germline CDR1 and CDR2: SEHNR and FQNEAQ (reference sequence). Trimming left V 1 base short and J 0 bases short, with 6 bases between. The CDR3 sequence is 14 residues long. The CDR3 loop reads CASSLVSSNYGYTF. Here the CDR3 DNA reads TGTGCCAGCAGCTTAGTATCGTCTAACTATGGCTACACCTTC.

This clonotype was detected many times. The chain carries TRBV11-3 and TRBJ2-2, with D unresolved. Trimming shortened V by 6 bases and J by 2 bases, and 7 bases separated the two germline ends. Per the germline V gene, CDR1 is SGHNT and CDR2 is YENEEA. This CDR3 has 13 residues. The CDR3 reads CASRRGNTGELFF. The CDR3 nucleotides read TGTGCCAGCAGAAGAGGAAACACCGGGGAGCTGTTTTTT.

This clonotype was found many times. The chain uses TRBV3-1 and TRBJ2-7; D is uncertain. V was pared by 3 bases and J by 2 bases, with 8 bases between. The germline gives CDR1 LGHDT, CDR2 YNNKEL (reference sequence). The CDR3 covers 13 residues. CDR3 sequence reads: CASSQGRTYEQYF. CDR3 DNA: TGTGCCAGCAGCCAGGGAAGGACCTACGAGCAGTACTTC.

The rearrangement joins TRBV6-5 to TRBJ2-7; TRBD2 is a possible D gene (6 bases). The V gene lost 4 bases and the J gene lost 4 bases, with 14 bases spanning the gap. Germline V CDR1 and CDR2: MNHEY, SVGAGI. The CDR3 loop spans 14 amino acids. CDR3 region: CASSFSSDSYEQYF. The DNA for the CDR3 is TGTGCCAGCAGTTTCTCTAGCGACTCGTACGAGCAGTACTTC.

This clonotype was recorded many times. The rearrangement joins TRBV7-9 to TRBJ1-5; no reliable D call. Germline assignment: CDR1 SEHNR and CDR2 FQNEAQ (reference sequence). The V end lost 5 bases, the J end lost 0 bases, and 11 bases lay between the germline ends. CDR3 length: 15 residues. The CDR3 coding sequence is TGTGCCAGCAGCCTGGGCAGGACTAGCAATCAGCCCCAGCATTTT. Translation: CASSLGRTSNQPQHF.

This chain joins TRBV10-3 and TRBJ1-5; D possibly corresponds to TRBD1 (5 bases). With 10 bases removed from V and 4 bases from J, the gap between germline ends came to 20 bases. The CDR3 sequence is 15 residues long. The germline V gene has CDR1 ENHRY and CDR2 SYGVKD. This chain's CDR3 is CASSLFGGSNQPQHF. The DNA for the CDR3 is TGTGCCAGCAGCTTATTCGGGGGGTCGAATCAGCCCCAGCATTTT.

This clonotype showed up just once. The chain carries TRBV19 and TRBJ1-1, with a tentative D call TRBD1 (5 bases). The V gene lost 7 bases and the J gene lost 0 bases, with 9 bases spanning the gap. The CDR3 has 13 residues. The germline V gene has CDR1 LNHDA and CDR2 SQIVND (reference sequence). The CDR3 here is CASTKGLNTEAFF. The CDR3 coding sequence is TGTGCCAGTACCAAGGGGCTGAACACTGAAGCTTTCTTT.

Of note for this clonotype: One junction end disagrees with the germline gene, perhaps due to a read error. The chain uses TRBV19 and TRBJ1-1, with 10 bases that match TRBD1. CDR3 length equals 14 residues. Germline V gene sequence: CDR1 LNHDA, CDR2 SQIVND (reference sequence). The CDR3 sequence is CASTGTGVGTEAFF. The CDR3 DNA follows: TGTGCCAGTACCGGGACAGGGGTGGGCACTGAGGCTTTCTTT. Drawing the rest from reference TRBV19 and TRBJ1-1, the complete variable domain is DGGITQSPKYLFRKEGQNVTLSCEQNLNHDAMYWYRQDPGQGLRLIYYSQIVNDFQKGDIAEGYSVSREKKESFPLTVTSAQKNPTAFYLCASTGTGVGTEAFFGQGTRLTVV.

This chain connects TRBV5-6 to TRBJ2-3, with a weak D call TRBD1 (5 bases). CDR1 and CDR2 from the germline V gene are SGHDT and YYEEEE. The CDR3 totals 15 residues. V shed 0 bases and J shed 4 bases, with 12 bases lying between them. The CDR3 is CASSLGVRVADTQYF. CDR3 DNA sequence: TGTGCCAGCAGCTTGGGTGTCAGGGTGGCAGATACGCAGTATTTT.